This T cell receptor (beta chain) was identified during a study of T cells after yellow fever vaccination. This clonotype occurred many times. The antigen remains undetermined. With 2 bases removed from V and 6 bases from J, the gap between germline ends came to 5 bases. The CDR3 is made up of 11 amino acids. Germline CDR1 and CDR2: SGHTA and FQGNSA. By 5'RACE template switching, TCR cDNA was produced, with a universal primer site and UMIs added in the process. MiXCR was run by TCRdb on the 5' RACE reads, yielding one entry per CDR3 protein. The sample consists of about 210,000 distinct CDR3 sequences, around 6.7% of them appearing once. The study's findings and limits: Abundant clonotypes (contaminants from the bulk population) could be present in FACS-sorted repertoires. Once the booster was given, most primary-vaccination clones reappeared, at about 96% for CD4 and roughly 86% for CD8.

The material was CD4+ T cells sorted from PBMCs, obtained on the day of the yellow fever booster vaccination. The origin of this receptor is a man aged 25 to 40 who received the YFV17D yellow fever vaccine. V and J are TRBV7-2 and TRBJ2-7; D remains unclear. The CDR3 here is CASSLSSEQYF. In DNA, the CDR3 is TGTGCCAGCAGCTTAAGTAGCGAGCAGTACTTC. Filled out from reference TRBV7-2 and TRBJ2-7, the complete variable domain reads GAGVSQSPSNKVTEKGKDVELRCDPISGHTALYWYRQSLGQGLEFLIYFQGNSAPDKSGLPSDRFSAERTGGSVSTLTIQRTQQEDSAVYLCASSLSSEQYFGPGTRLTVT.